What follows is one T cell receptor beta chain and its context. This sample was included in a study of T cell changes during pregnancy in multiple sclerosis. Measured with immunoSEQ multiplex PCR; TCRdb has only the in-frame clones, and not every one. The data show approximately 90,000 clones, with around 91% seen just once and roughly 1.7% held by the top ten. This sample comprised peripheral blood, obtained after pregnancy. This TCR derives from a female donor in good health, enrolled as a control in a pregnancy study.

The CDR3, as DNA: TGCGCCAAACAGGGGCGGTCAACTAATGAAAAACTGTTTTTT. It specifies CAKQGRSTNEKLFF. The chain couples TRBV5-1 to TRBJ1-4; TRBD1 matches 7 bases. The trim removed 9 bases at V and 0 bases at J, leaving 5 bases unmatched. Germline lookup yields CDR1 SGHRS and CDR2 YFSETQ. The CDR3 consists of 14 residues.